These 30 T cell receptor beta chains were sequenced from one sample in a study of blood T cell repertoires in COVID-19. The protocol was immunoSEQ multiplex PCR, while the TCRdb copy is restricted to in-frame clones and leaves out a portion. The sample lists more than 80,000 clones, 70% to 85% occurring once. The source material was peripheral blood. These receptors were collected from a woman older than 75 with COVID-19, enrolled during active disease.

CDR3 nucleotide sequence: TGTGCCAGCAGTTACTCAAGCGGTTCCTATAATTCACCCCTCCACTTT. It codes for CASSYSSGSYNSPLHF. The chain joins TRBV6-5 to TRBJ1-6; D remains ambiguous. V was pared by 0 bases and J by 1 base, with 7 bases between. In germline, CDR1 is MNHEY, CDR2 SVGAGI. CDR3 length: 16 amino acids.

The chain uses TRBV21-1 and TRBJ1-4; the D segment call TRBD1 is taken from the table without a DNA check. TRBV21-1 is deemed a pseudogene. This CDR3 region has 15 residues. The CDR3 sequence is CASPRTGTENEKLFF. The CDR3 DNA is TGTGCCAGCCCGCGAACCGGGACAGAAAATGAAAAACTGTTTTTT.

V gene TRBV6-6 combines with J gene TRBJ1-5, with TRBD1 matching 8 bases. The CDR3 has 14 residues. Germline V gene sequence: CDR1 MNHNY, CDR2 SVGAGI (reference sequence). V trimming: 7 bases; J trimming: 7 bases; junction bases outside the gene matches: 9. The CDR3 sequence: CASKGQGMGQPQHF. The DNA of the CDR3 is TGTGCCAGCAAAGGACAGGGTATGGGGCAGCCCCAGCATTTT.

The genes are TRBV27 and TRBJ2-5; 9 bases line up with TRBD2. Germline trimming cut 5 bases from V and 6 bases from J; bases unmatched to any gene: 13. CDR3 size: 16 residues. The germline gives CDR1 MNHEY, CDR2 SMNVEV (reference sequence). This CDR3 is CASSPPLAGLIQTQYF. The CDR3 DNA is TGTGCCAGCAGTCCACCACTAGCGGGCCTTATACAGACCCAGTACTTC.

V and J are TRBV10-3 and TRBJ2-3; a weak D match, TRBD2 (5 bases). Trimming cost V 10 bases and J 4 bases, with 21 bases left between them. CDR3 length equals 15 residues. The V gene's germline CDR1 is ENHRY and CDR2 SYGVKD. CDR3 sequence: CATNKGVTGPDTQYF. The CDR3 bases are TGTGCCACCAATAAGGGAGTCACTGGGCCAGATACGCAGTATTTT.

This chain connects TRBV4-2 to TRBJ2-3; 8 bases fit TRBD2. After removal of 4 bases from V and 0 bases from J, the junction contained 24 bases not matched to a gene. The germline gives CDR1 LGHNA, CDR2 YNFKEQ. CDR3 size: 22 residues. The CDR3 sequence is CASSPKQGARFAGGYSTDTQYF. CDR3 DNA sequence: TGTGCCAGCAGCCCTAAGCAAGGGGCGCGTTTTGCGGGAGGTTATAGCACAGATACGCAGTATTTT.

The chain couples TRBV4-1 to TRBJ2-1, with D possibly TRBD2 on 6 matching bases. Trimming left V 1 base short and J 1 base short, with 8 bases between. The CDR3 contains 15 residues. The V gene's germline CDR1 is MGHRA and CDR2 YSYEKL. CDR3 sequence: CASSQGEASYNEQFF. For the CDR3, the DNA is TGCGCCAGCAGCCAAGGGGAGGCATCCTACAATGAGCAGTTCTTC.

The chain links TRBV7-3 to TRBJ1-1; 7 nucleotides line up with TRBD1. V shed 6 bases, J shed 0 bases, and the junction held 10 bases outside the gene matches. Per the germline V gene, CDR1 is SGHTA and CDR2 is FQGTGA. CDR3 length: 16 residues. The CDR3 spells CASRPAPGTVNTEAFF. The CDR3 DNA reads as TGTGCCAGCAGACCCGCCCCCGGGACAGTGAACACTGAAGCTTTCTTT.

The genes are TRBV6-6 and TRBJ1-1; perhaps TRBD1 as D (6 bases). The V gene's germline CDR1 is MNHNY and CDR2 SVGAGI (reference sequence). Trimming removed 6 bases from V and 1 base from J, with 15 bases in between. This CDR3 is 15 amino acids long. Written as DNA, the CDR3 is TGTGCCAGCAGGTCACACAGGGATGAGAACACTGAAGCTTTCTTT. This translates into CASRSHRDENTEAFF.

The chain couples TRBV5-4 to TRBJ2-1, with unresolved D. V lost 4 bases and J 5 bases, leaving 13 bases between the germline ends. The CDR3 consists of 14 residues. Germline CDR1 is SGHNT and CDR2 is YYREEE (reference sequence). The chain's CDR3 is CASSSPQGDNEQFF. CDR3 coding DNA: TGTGCCAGCAGCAGCCCCCAAGGAGACAATGAGCAGTTCTTC.

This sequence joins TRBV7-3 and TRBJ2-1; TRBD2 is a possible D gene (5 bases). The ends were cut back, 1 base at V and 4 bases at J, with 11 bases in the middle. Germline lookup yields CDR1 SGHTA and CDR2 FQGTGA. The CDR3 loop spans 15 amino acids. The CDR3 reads CASSLRGTGYNEQFF. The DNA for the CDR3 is TGTGCCAGCAGCTTAAGAGGAACGGGGTACAATGAGCAGTTCTTC.

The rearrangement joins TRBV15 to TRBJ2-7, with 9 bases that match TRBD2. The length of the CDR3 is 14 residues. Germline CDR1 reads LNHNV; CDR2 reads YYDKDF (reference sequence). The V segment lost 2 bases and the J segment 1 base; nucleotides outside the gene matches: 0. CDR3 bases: TGTGCCACCAGCAGACTAGCGGGGTCCTACGAGCAGTACTTC. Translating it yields CATSRLAGSYEQYF.

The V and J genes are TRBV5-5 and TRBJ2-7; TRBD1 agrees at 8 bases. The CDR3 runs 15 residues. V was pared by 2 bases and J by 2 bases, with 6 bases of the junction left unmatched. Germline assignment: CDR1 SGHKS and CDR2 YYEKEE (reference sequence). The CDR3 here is CASSLLPTGAYEQYF. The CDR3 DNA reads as TGTGCCAGCAGCTTACTACCGACAGGGGCCTACGAGCAGTACTTC.

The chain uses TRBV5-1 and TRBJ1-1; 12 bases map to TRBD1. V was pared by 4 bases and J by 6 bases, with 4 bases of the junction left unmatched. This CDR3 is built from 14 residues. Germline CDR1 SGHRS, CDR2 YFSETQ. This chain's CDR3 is CASSLGQGAPEAFF. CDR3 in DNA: TGCGCCAGCAGCCTGGGACAGGGGGCTCCTGAAGCTTTCTTT.

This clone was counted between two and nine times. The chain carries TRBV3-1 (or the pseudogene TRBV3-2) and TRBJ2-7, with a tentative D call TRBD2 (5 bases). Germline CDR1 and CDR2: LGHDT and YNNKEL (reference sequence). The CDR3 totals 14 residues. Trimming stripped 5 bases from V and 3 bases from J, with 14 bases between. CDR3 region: CASSKFEGNYEQYF. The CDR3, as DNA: TGTGCCAGCAGCAAATTCGAGGGAAACTACGAGCAGTACTTC.

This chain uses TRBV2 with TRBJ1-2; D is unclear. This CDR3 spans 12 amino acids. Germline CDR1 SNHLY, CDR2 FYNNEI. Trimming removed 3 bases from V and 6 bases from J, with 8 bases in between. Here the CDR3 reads CASSELAHGYTF. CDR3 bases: TGTGCCAGCAGTGAGTTGGCCCATGGCTACACCTTC.

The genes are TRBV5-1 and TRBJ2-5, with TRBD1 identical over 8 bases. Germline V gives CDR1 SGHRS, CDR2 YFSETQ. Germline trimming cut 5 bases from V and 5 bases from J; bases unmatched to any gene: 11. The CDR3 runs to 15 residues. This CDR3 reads CASRETRTGRETQYF. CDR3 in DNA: TGCGCCAGCAGGGAGACGCGGACAGGGAGGGAGACCCAGTACTTC.

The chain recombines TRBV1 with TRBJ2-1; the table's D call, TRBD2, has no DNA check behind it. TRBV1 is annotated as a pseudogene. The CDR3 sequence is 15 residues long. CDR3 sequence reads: CTSSQLALTYNEQFF. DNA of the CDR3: TGCACCAGCAGCCAACTAGCTTTGACCTACAATGAGCAGTTCTTC.

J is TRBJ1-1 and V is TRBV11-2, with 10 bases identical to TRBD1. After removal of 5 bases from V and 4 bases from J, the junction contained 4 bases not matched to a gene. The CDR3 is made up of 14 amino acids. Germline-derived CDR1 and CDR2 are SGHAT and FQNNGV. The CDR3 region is CASSVDRGFTEAFF. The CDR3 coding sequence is TGTGCCAGCAGCGTGGACAGGGGGTTCACTGAAGCTTTCTTT.

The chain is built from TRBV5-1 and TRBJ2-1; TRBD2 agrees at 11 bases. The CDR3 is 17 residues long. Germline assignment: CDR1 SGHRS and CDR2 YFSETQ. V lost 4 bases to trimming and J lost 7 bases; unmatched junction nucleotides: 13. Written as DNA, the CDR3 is TGCGCCAGCAGCCCTAGACTAGCGGGAATCGGGAGGAATGAGCAGTTCTTC. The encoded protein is CASSPRLAGIGRNEQFF.

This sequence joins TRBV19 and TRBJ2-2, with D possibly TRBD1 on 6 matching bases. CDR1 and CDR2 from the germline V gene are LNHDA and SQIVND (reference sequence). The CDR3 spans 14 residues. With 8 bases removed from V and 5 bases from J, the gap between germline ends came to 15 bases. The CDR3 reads CASQRQVLTGELFF. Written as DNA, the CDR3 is TGTGCCAGTCAAAGACAGGTCCTAACCGGGGAGCTGTTTTTT.

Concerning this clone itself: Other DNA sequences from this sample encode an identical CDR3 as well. CDR3 nucleotide sequence: TGTGCCAGCAGCCCCACAGGGGGCTATGGCTACACCTTC. It codes for CASSPTGGYGYTF. The chain has TRBV7-2 and TRBJ1-2; 8 nucleotides align to TRBD1. V lost 5 bases, J lost 4 bases, and 3 bases stayed unmatched. CDR1 is SGHTA, CDR2 FQGNSA, per germline. CDR3 length equals 13 residues.

The chain's CDR3 is CAIRPGQGSGYTF. CDR3 DNA sequence: TGTGCCATCAGACCGGGACAGGGAAGCGGCTACACCTTC. This chain uses TRBV10-3 with TRBJ1-2, with 9 bases lining up with TRBD1. V lost 6 bases, J lost 8 bases, and 7 bases stayed unmatched. Germline lookup yields CDR1 ENHRY and CDR2 SYGVKD. This CDR3 comprises 13 residues.

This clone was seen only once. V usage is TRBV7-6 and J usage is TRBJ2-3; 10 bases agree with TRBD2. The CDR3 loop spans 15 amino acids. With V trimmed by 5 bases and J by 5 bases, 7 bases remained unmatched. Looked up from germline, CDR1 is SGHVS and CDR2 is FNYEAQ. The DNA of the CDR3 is TGTGCCAGCAGCCGAGCGGGGGGGCAGGTAGATACGCAGTATTTT. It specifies CASSRAGGQVDTQYF. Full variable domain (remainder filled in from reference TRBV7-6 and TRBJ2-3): GAGVSQSPRYKVTKRGQDVALRCDPISGHVSLYWYRQALGQGPEFLTYFNYEAQQDKSGLPNDRFSAERPEGSISTLTIQRTEQRDSAMYRCASSRAGGQVDTQYFGPGTRLTVL.

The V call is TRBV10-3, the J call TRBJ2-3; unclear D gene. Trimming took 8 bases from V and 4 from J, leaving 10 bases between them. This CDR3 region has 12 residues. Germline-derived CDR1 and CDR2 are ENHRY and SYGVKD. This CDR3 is CAISQIADTQYF. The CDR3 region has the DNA TGTGCCATCTCACAGATCGCAGATACGCAGTATTTT.

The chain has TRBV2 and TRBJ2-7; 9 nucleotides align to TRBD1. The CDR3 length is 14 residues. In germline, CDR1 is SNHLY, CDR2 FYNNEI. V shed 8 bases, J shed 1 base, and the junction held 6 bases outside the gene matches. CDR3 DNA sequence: TGTGCCAGCGCCGGGACAGGGCTATCCTACGAGCAGTACTTC. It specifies CASAGTGLSYEQYF.

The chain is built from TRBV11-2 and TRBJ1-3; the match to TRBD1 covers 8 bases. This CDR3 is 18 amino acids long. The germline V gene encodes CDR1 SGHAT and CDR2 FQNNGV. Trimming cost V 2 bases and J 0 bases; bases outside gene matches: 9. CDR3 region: CASSLRGQEGLSGNTIYF. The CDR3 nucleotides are TGTGCCAGCAGCTTACGGGGACAGGAAGGACTCTCTGGAAACACCATATATTTT.

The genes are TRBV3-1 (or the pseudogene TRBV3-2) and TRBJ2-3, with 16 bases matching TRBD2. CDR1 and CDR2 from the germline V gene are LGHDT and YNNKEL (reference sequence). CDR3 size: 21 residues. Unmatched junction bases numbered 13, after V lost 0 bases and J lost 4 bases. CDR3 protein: CASSQDLTGTSGGAVADTQYF. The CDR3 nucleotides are TGTGCCAGCAGCCAAGACTTAACCGGGACTAGCGGGGGGGCCGTTGCAGATACGCAGTATTTT.

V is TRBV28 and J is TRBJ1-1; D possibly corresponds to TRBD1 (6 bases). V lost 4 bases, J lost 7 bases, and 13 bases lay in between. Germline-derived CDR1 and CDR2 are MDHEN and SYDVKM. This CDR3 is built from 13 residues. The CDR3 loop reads CASSSTGWGEAFF. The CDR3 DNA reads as TGTGCCAGCAGTTCTACAGGGTGGGGTGAAGCTTTCTTT.

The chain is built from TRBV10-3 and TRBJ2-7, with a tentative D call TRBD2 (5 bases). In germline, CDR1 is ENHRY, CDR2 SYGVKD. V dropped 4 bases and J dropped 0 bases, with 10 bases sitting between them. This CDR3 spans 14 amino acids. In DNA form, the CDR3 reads TGTGCCATCAGTGTGGAGCGGAGCTCCTACGAGCAGTACTTC. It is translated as CAISVERSSYEQYF.